A single sample is the source of the 15 T cell receptor beta chains below, sequenced in a study of shared clonotypes between healthy human individuals. The method was immunoSEQ multiplex PCR; TCRdb's version includes in-frame clones alone and lacks a portion of them. The sample holds about 2 million clones, about 95% seen once. The naive CD8 fraction comprised CD45RO-negative cells positively selected for CCR7 and excluded terminally differentiated effector memory CD45RA+ cells. Sequenced material: naive CD8+ T cells sorted from blood. These receptors were taken from a man between 18 and 35 years old in good health.

CDR3 in DNA: TGTGCCAGCAGCGTAGAAGGGGACCTTGTGGACACCATATATTTT. It specifies CASSVEGDLVDTIYF. This chain links TRBV9 with TRBJ1-3; D may be TRBD1 (5 bases). The CDR3 consists of 15 residues. Looked up from germline, CDR1 is SGDLS and CDR2 is YYNGEE. V lost 0 bases and J 8 bases, leaving 15 bases between the germline ends.

The rearrangement uses TRBV6-5 and TRBJ2-7, with TRBD2 matching 7 bases. Trimming removed 10 bases from V and 4 bases from J; junction bases left unmatched: 7. Germline CDR1 is MNHEY and CDR2 is SVGAGI. The CDR3 loop spans 12 amino acids. CDR3 nucleotide sequence: TGTGCCACCTCGGGGGGAGGGTACGAGCAGTACTTC. It translates to CATSGGGYEQYF.

V and J are TRBV10-2 and TRBJ2-7, with D perhaps given as TRBD1 or TRBD2 (5 bases each). The CDR3 spans 12 residues. The V gene lost 8 bases and the J gene lost 7 bases, with 15 bases spanning the gap. Germline CDR1 is WSHSY and CDR2 is SAAADI. This chain's CDR3 is CASHGGTPEQYF. The CDR3 DNA follows: TGCGCCAGCCATGGGGGAACCCCAGAGCAGTACTTC.

The chain links TRBV6-6 to TRBJ2-1; 7 bases agree with TRBD2. With 7 bases clipped from V and 0 bases from J, the junction kept 0 bases outside the gene matches. The CDR3 covers 13 residues. The germline gives CDR1 MNHNY, CDR2 SVGAGI (reference sequence). CDR3 protein: CASTGGSYNEQFF. DNA of the CDR3: TGTGCCAGCACGGGGGGCTCCTACAATGAGCAGTTCTTC.

The chain couples TRBV10-3 to TRBJ1-2, with D hard to call. The CDR3 contains 14 residues. V lost 6 bases to trimming and J lost 3 bases, with 14 bases between them. Germline V gene sequence: CDR1 ENHRY, CDR2 SYGVKD. The CDR3 region has the DNA TGTGCCATCAGGGGCTCTGGTCCGTACTATGGCTACACCTTC. Translating it yields CAIRGSGPYYGYTF.

This clone was observed once. CDR3 in amino acids: CASITDGNTEAFF. In DNA form, the CDR3 reads TGTGCCAGCATCACCGACGGGAACACTGAAGCTTTCTTT. The genes are TRBV6-6 and TRBJ1-1; D is unclear. The V end was cut by 7 bases, the J end by 1 base, with 10 bases between. The length of the CDR3 is 13 residues. Looked up from germline, CDR1 is MNHNY and CDR2 is SVGAGI (reference sequence).

The chain combines TRBV5-6 with TRBJ1-4; D remains ambiguous. Germline loops: CDR1 SGHDT, CDR2 YYEEEE. The CDR3 extends over 14 amino acids. The germline V and J ends were trimmed by 4 bases and 0 bases, with 7 bases remaining between them. CDR3 protein: CASSIQSTNEKLFF. CDR3 DNA sequence: TGTGCCAGCAGCATACAGTCAACTAATGAAAAACTGTTTTTT.

The sample holds one count of this clone. The chain has TRBV4-3 and TRBJ1-5; D is unresolved. The ends were cut back, 2 bases at V and 2 bases at J, with 19 bases in the middle. The CDR3 extends over 18 amino acids. Germline CDR1 and CDR2: LGHNA and YSLEER. The CDR3 sequence is CASSQYYSEWSGNQPQHF. The CDR3 region has the DNA TGCGCCAGCAGCCAATATTACTCGGAGTGGAGTGGCAATCAGCCCCAGCATTTT.

This CDR3 reads CASSLDSFFTGELFF. CDR3 coding DNA: TGTGCCAGCAGCTTGGACAGCTTCTTCACCGGGGAGCTGTTTTTT. V is TRBV5-4 and J is TRBJ2-2, with D hard to call. The CDR3 has 15 residues. The germline V gene has CDR1 SGHNT and CDR2 YYREEE (reference sequence). With 0 bases removed from V and 4 bases from J, the gap between germline ends came to 10 bases.

The rearrangement links TRBV6-6 to TRBJ2-2; no clear D gene. Trimming took off 5 bases at V and 4 bases at J, with 14 bases between the two ends. The CDR3 consists of 15 residues. Per germline, CDR1 MNHNY and CDR2 SVGAGI (reference sequence). The CDR3 DNA sequence: TGTGCCAGCAGTCCCTCTGTAGTGTCCACCGGGGAGCTGTTTTTT. Protein sequence: CASSPSVVSTGELFF.

The chain employs TRBV13 and TRBJ2-2; 11 nucleotides line up with TRBD2. There are 16 residues in the CDR3. Trimming cost V 5 bases and J 2 bases; bases outside gene matches: 4. Looked up from germline, CDR1 is PRHDT and CDR2 is FYEKMQ (reference sequence). The CDR3 DNA is TGTGCCAGCAGCCAGGGGACTAGCGGCAACACCGGGGAGCTGTTTTTT. Its translation is CASSQGTSGNTGELFF.

Here the CDR3 DNA reads TGTGCCAGCAGTTCCCCGGCAGGGGGCCTACCTGAAGCTTTCTTT. It codes for CASSSPAGGLPEAFF. The rearrangement joins TRBV27 to TRBJ1-1; 8 bases align to TRBD1. Germline V gene lookup returns CDR1 MNHEY and CDR2 SMNVEV (reference sequence). This CDR3 comprises 15 residues. With 4 bases clipped from V and 6 bases from J, the junction kept 10 bases outside the gene matches.

CDR3 in DNA: TGTGCCAGCAGCTCCACAGGGGCGTACACTGAAGCTTTCTTT. Translation: CASSSTGAYTEAFF. The V call is TRBV5-6, the J call TRBJ1-1; 7 bases are shared with TRBD1. V lost 3 bases, J lost 3 bases, and 5 bases stayed unmatched. Germline-derived CDR1 and CDR2 are SGHDT and YYEEEE. CDR3 length: 14 amino acids.

CDR3 in DNA: TGTGCCAGCAGTTTTCTAAGGACTGAGTATGGCTACACCTTC. Amino acid sequence: CASSFLRTEYGYTF. The chain is built from TRBV28 and TRBJ1-2; D ambiguous. The V and J ends lost 3 bases and 5 bases respectively, with 13 bases between them. Germline CDR1 and CDR2: MDHEN and SYDVKM. This CDR3 is built from 14 residues.

This chain joins TRBV7-9 and TRBJ2-7, with no clear D. The germline gives CDR1 SEHNR, CDR2 FQNEAQ (reference sequence). The CDR3 consists of 14 residues. Trimming shortened V by 4 bases and J by 7 bases, and 17 bases separated the two germline ends. CDR3 bases: TGTGCCAGCAGCTCCATCGATCAGTCATGGGAGCAGTACTTC. Its protein product is CASSSIDQSWEQYF.